This entry lists 6 T cell receptor beta chains sequenced from one sample in a study of T-cell reconstitution after alpha-beta-depleted transplantation in children. Preparation of the TCRbeta library involved a method that used unique molecular identifiers. MiXCR, run by TCRdb on the PCR reads, gives a single entry per CDR3 protein. The table lists roughly 500,000 distinct CDR3 sequences, around 17% of them singletons. The sample here was PBMCs from the stem cell graft donor, taken from the stem cell graft. Receptors were obtained from a human donor who donated a stem cell graft to a child with acute lymphoblastic leukemia.

In this sample, this clonotype turned up a few times. V usage is TRBV12-3 or TRBV12-4 and J usage is TRBJ2-5, with D maybe TRBD2 (5 bases). Trimming removed 6 bases at V and 7 bases at J, with 15 bases between. The CDR3 runs 13 residues. The CDR3: CASSATSLVTQYF. DNA of the CDR3: TGTGCCAGCAGCGCAACTAGTTTGGTGACCCAGTACTTC.

The chain employs TRBV7-2 and TRBJ1-2; maybe TRBD1 (6 bases). The length of the CDR3 is 13 residues. The V gene's germline CDR1 is SGHTA and CDR2 FQGNSA. Trimming left V 3 bases short and J 6 bases short, with 11 bases between. The CDR3 region has the DNA TGTGCCAGCAGCTTCCGACAGGCGAATGGCTACACCTTC. Translated: CASSFRQANGYTF.

This clonotype has only a few counts. The chain recombines TRBV12-3 or TRBV12-4 with TRBJ2-7, with D possibly TRBD2 on 5 matching bases. V was shortened by 8 bases and J by 2 bases, with 10 bases between the two germline ends. This CDR3 is 12 amino acids long. CDR3 sequence (DNA): TGTGCCAGCGGACTGGACGCCTACGAGCAGTACTTC. Translated, it gives CASGLDAYEQYF.

The chain links TRBV5-6 to TRBJ1-5, with 7 positions matching TRBD1. The junction had 7 bases not matched to a gene; V was cut back by 2 bases and J by 2 bases. CDR1 is SGHDT and CDR2 is YYEEEE in the germline V gene. CDR3 length: 16 amino acids. For the CDR3, the DNA is TGTGCCAGCAGCTTCCCTACAGGGGAGGGCAATCAGCCCCAGCATTTT. This sequence encodes CASSFPTGEGNQPQHF.

This rearrangement joins TRBV5-1 to TRBJ2-7; the match to TRBD1 covers 8 bases. Germline V gene lookup returns CDR1 SGHRS and CDR2 YFSETQ. Trimming removed 1 base from V and 2 bases from J; junction bases left unmatched: 8. CDR3 length: 16 residues. The CDR3 DNA reads as TGCGCCAGCAGCTTGACACCGGGACAGGCCCCCTACGAGCAGTACTTC. Its protein is CASSLTPGQAPYEQYF.

This clonotype was found a few times. This chain uses TRBV23-1 with TRBJ2-3; TRBD1 might be the D (5 bases). TRBV23-1 is an ORF; its function is uncertain. The CDR3 covers 14 residues. Trimming took 4 bases from V and 0 from J, leaving 8 bases between them. The CDR3 spells CASSPTESTDTQYF. In DNA form, the CDR3 reads TGCGCCAGCAGTCCGACAGAGAGCACAGATACGCAGTATTTT.